This T cell receptor beta chain was identified in a study of OX40 agonist ivuxolimab in advanced cancers. Turning to the overall study: Ivuxolimab was a fully human IgG2 agonistic monoclonal antibody targeting the costimulatory receptor OX40 (CD134). Intravenous ivuxolimab was administered to patients every 2 weeks at six dose levels: 0.01, 0.1, 0.3, 1.5, 3 and 10 mg/kg. Among the approximately 50 dose-escalation patients, some 19 had hepatocellular carcinoma, 15 or so melanoma, 9 renal cell carcinoma and 9 head and neck cancer. In the dose-escalation cohort, approximately 82% of patients were male, and the mean age was roughly 60 years with a range of about 20 to 80. Patients were allowed to have had prior anti-PD-1, anti-PD-L1 or anti-CTLA-4 therapy, and around 40% of the dose-escalation patients had previously received checkpoint inhibitors. Partial responses occurred in three dose-escalation patients: two with cutaneous melanoma and one with hepatocellular carcinoma. Peripheral TCRbeta sequencing was intended to test whether TCR sequence diversity was altered and clonal T-cell expansion was caused by ivuxolimab. The paper reports the monotherapy dose-escalation portion (N of about 50 patients) of the phase I ivuxolimab trial. General findings and caveats noted by the study authors: The antigen specificity of the peripheral T cells that underwent clonal expansion was not determined. At doses of 0.1 to 3.0 mg/kg, clonal expansion of both CD4+ and CD8+ blood T cells was observed from baseline to week 6. Low levels of normalized T-cell clonal expansion were also shown by some nonresponding patients. After ivuxolimab, more expanded clones were found on average in CD8+ T cells than in CD4+ T cells. In the 0.1-3.0 mg/kg groups, partial responders were among the patients with the lowest normalized peripheral clonal expansion, particularly in CD8+ T cells.

Genomic DNA was isolated from the sorted cells so that the TCRbeta CDR3 region could be sequenced. The immunoSEQ Assay was used for sequencing of TCRbeta CDR3 regions. TCRdb carries this immuneACCESS record with in-frame sequences only. Its versions omit some clonotypes, under half of them owing to an unresolved V gene in the studies checked, with the rest unexplained. The table for this sample lists around 80,000 clones; roughly nine tenths of them were counted only once. Of the sample, over 0.75% falls within the top ten clones. As to this clone: Its antigen is unknown. No per-base quality is available; no much larger clone lies one base away.

The trial excluded patients who had a history of autoimmune disease or who were on systemic immunosuppression. Peripheral blood for TCR sequencing was drawn from every dose cohort at baseline, at cycle 4 day 1 and at cycle 7 day 1. Samples were obtained from an open-label, multicenter, first-in-human phase I dose-escalation trial of ivuxolimab. Adults with locally advanced or metastatic head and neck squamous cell, hepatocellular, melanoma or renal cell carcinoma were enrolled in the trial. CD4+ and CD8+ T cells were sorted separately from peripheral blood before TCR sequencing. The sample here was CD4+ or CD8+ T cells sorted from blood, taken in a trial of the OX40 agonist ivuxolimab. The sequence was obtained from an adult with an advanced solid tumor such as melanoma, head and neck, liver or kidney cancer.

The nucleotide sequence reads as follows: TGTGCCAGCTCACGGAATAGCAATCAGCCCCAGCATTTT. Translated, this gives CASSRNSNQPQHF. The rearrangement combines TRBV6-5 with TRBJ1-5; the D gene identity is not certain. The trim is 8 bases for V and 0 bases for J, with a gap of 8 bases between the germline ends. Its CDR3 holds 13 amino acids, cysteine through phenylalanine. Of the read, only the CDR3 DNA is kept; its 39 bases are in frame from base 1. CDR1 and CDR2, looked up from the germline V gene, are MNHEY and SVGAGI.